This T cell receptor beta chain stems from a study of cytomegalovirus exposure and HLA in healthy donors (dated by TCRdb to the late 2010s). At the level of the whole study: According to a later analysis, the roughly 130 validation repertoires were produced on the same platform as the approximately 690 repertoires of the first cohort. In addition to the first cohort of roughly 700 subjects, a separate validation cohort of 130 or so different subjects was used. High-throughput TCR immunosequencing, statistical association of individual TCRs with disease status, and machine learning were combined to predict cytomegalovirus infection status. The study aimed to test whether signatures of past pathogen exposure could be identified by cataloging public T cell receptors. Broader findings and caveats from the paper: In both the original and validation cohorts, the classifier was reported to diagnose cytomegalovirus status with high specificity and sensitivity. The study gave a list of 150 to 200 TCR beta chains associated with cytomegalovirus. A later analysis had no HLA typing for the validation cohort, so co-occurrence there was scored across all 120 or so repertoires. It was suggested by the authors that the approach could potentially be generalized to other disease states and immunological phenotypes. In vitro tests confirmed that three of the cytomegalovirus-associated TCR beta chains recognize cytomegalovirus antigens. Of the cluster scores, around 95% were above 0 in a later analysis, which found that TCRs clustered in the first cohort also tended to co-occur in the 120 or so validation repertoires. Most TCR sequences were observed very rarely across donors, whereas some public TCRs were present in many individuals.

Trimming removed 1 base from V and 3 bases from J; the gene matches leave 3 bases unexplained. Via the germline V gene, CDR1 is SNHLY and CDR2 FYNNEI. There are 15 amino acids in the CDR3, from cysteine to phenylalanine inclusive. Of all the DNA, just the CDR3 is kept, 45 bases in frame from base 1. Libraries were prepared through the immunoSEQ multiplex PCR assay. Per the original workflow: A statistical classification framework was built for diagnosing cytomegalovirus status from the catalog of TCR beta chain sequences. Here the immuneACCESS table is served through TCRdb, limited to in-frame sequences with V and J called. Missing clones are a known gap in these copies; in checked studies unresolved V genes cover under half, and the rest lacks a known reason. V and J calls and clone size are given by that table; D and trimming were obtained from the DNA. The sample records about 180,000 clones, 85% of which are singletons. Jointly, the top ten make up about 16% of the sample.

This clone was found once. The antigen it recognizes is unknown. One base away there is no much larger clone; base qualities are not given. Donors formed part of the validation cohort, which comprised 120 subjects and was distinct from the first cohort of over 500 subjects. Material: PBMCs. The receptor comes from a man younger than 35 in good health and CMV-seropositive. Rearrangement joined TRBV2 to TRBJ1-3, with 7 central nucleotides matching TRBD1. The sequenced DNA: TGTGCCAGCAGTGAAGACAGGGGAATTGGAAACACCATATATTTT. It translates as CASSEDRGIGNTIYF.